These T cell receptor beta chains were read from a single sample in a study of blood T cell repertoires in COVID-19. The repertoire was sequenced with immunoSEQ multiplex PCR; TCRdb's copy has only in-frame clones and lacks some. The sample yields approximately 220,000 clones, about four fifths seen once. Material for sequencing was PBMCs or T cells enriched from blood (not recorded which). The receptors stem from a woman in her thirties or forties with acute COVID-19. The CDR3 runs from the conserved cysteine through the conserved F or W. A D gene is named only where the DNA matches it firmly. Expanded clones are given a class, and other clones once, few, many or no size at all.

D: .; size: .; V: TRBV6-5; J: TRBJ1-1; DNA: TGTGCCAGCAGTCAGGGACTGGGGTTTACTGAAGCTTTCTTT; CDR3: CASSQGLGFTEAFF
D: TRBD1; size: .; V: TRBV12-3/TRBV12-4; J: TRBJ1-1; DNA: TGTGCCAGCACCCTGGACAGGTTCGCTGAAGCTTTCTTT; CDR3: CASTLDRFAEAFF
D: .; size: .; V: TRBV27; J: TRBJ1-5; DNA: TGTGCCAGCAGCCGGGACGGGGGAGGCCAGCCCCAGCATTTT; CDR3: CASSRDGGGQPQHF
D: .; size: many; V: TRBV19; J: TRBJ1-5; DNA: TGTGCCAGTTCCCTGCCCAGGGGATATGGTAGCAATCAGCCCCAGCATTTT; CDR3: CASSLPRGYGSNQPQHF
D: .; size: .; V: TRBV19; J: TRBJ1-5; DNA: TGTGCCAGTAGTCCGGAGAAGGTCGGTGGTCAGCCCCAGCATTTT; CDR3: CASSPEKVGGQPQHF
D: TRBD1; size: .; V: TRBV27; J: TRBJ2-7; DNA: TGTGCCAGCAGTTTACAGGGGGCGAACGAGCAGTACTTC; CDR3: CASSLQGANEQYF
D: TRBD1; size: .; V: TRBV7-9; J: TRBJ2-4; DNA: TGTGCCAGCAGCTTATGGGACAGCCACTTAATAGCCAAAAACATTCAGTACTTC; CDR3: CASSLWDSHLIAKNIQYF
D: .; size: .; V: TRBV28; J: TRBJ1-6; DNA: TGTGCCAGCAGTGGTCAACGGTTCACCCTCCACTTT; CDR3: CASSGQRFTLHF
D: .; size: .; V: TRBV6-5; J: TRBJ1-1; DNA: TGTGCCAGCAGACGGGGAGCCGGGAACACTGAAGCTTTCTTT; CDR3: CASRRGAGNTEAFF
D: .; size: .; V: TRBV15; J: TRBJ1-5; DNA: TGTGCCACCAGCAGACTATGGTCCTCGTTCCCTCCTCAGCCCCAGCATTTT; CDR3: CATSRLWSSFPPQPQHF
D: .; size: .; V: TRBV18; J: TRBJ2-6; DNA: TGTGCCAGCTCACCACCGGGGGCAGGGGCCTCTGGGGCCAACGTCCTGACTTTC; CDR3: CASSPPGAGASGANVLTF
D: TRBD1; size: .; V: TRBV10-3; J: TRBJ1-5; DNA: TGTGCCATCAGTGAGCAAGGGACAGGGTGGGATCAGCCCCAGCATTTT; CDR3: CAISEQGTGWDQPQHF
D: .; size: .; V: TRBV6-1; J: TRBJ2-5; DNA: TGTGCCAGCAGTGAAGGGAGAGAATCAGAGACCCAGTACTTC; CDR3: CASSEGRESETQYF
D: TRBD2; size: .; V: TRBV11-1; J: TRBJ2-2; DNA: TGTGCCAGCAGCCAAACTAGCGGGGACACCACCGGGGAGCTGTTTTTT; CDR3: CASSQTSGDTTGELFF
D: .; size: .; V: TRBV28; J: TRBJ2-7; DNA: TGTGCCAGCAGGGGAGAATTCGAGCAGTACTTC; CDR3: CASRGEFEQYF
D: TRBD1; size: once; V: TRBV20-1; J: TRBJ1-6; DNA: TGCAGTGCTAGTAAGGGGGCGCGGAATTCACCCCTCCACTTT; CDR3: CSASKGARNSPLHF
D: .; size: .; V: TRBV10-3; J: TRBJ2-7; DNA: TGTGCCATCAGTGAGTCGAGTGTAGGACAGTGGGATCCCTGGCAGTACTTC; CDR3: CAISESSVGQWDPWQYF
D: .; size: .; V: TRBV28; J: TRBJ1-5; DNA: TGTGCCAGCAGTTGGACAGCGAACGGTCAGCCCCAGCATTTT; CDR3: CASSWTANGQPQHF
D: .; size: .; V: TRBV7-2; J: TRBJ1-2; DNA: TGTGCCAGCAGCTCCCGTTGGGGGGAATATGGCTACACCTTC; CDR3: CASSSRWGEYGYTF
D: .; size: .; V: TRBV5-1; J: TRBJ2-3; DNA: TGCGCCAGCAGCCCAAGACAGGATCGCACAGATACGCAGTATTTT; CDR3: CASSPRQDRTDTQYF
D: .; size: .; V: TRBV6-1; J: TRBJ2-3; DNA: TGTGCCAGCAGTGAAGCCTCAGGGGCCGATACGCAGTATTTT; CDR3: CASSEASGADTQYF
D: .; size: .; V: TRBV27; J: TRBJ1-6; DNA: TGTGCCAGCAGTTTAGGGTTCGGGTCGTCTTATAATTCACCCCTCCACTTT; CDR3: CASSLGFGSSYNSPLHF
D: .; size: .; V: TRBV9; J: TRBJ2-3; DNA: TGTGCCAGCAGCGTAGGAGCGGGCTCCACAGATACGCAGTATTTT; CDR3: CASSVGAGSTDTQYF
D: .; size: once; V: TRBV10-1; J: TRBJ1-5; DNA: TGCGCCAGCAGTCAGGGCCGCAATCAGCCCCAGCATTTT; CDR3: CASSQGRNQPQHF
D: .; size: .; V: TRBV9; J: TRBJ1-4; DNA: TGTGCCAGCAGCGTGGAGGGCGGTGAAAAACTGTTTTTT; CDR3: CASSVEGGEKLFF
D: .; size: .; V: TRBV28; J: TRBJ1-5; DNA: TGTGCCAGCAGTTTCCCCGGTAAGCCCCAGCATTTT; CDR3: CASSFPGKPQHF
D: TRBD1; size: once; V: TRBV6-6; J: TRBJ1-1; DNA: TGTGCCAGCAGCAGGGACAGGGAGGACACTGAAGCTTTCTTT; CDR3: CASSRDREDTEAFF
D: .; size: .; V: TRBV28; J: TRBJ1-1; DNA: TGTGCCATCTCCCCCCGGCGGGTATTCACTGAAGCTTTCTTT; CDR3: CAISPRRVFTEAFF
D: .; size: .; V: TRBV4-1; J: TRBJ2-5; DNA: TGCGCCAGCAGCTACAGGGTGTTTGAGACCCAGTACTTC; CDR3: CASSYRVFETQYF
D: .; size: .; V: TRBV2; J: TRBJ1-4; DNA: TGTGCCAGCAGTGACACCCGGGGTATCGGGGGAAAACTGTTTTTT; CDR3: CASSDTRGIGGKLFF
D: .; size: .; V: TRBV29-1; J: TRBJ2-1; DNA: TGCAGCGTTGCAAGACAGACGAATGAGCAGTTCTTC; CDR3: CSVARQTNEQFF
D: .; size: once; V: TRBV28; J: TRBJ2-3; DNA: TGTGCCAGCAGTTTAGTTACTGCCACTGGAGGAGATACGCAGTATTTT; CDR3: CASSLVTATGGDTQYF
D: TRBD1; size: .; V: TRBV5-5; J: TRBJ1-6; DNA: TGTGCCAGCAGTTCGTCTGGGACAGGGCCATCGCCCCTCCACTTT; CDR3: CASSSSGTGPSPLHF
D: TRBD1; size: .; V: TRBV9; J: TRBJ1-2; DNA: TGTGCCAGCAGCGCGACAGGGGGCAACTATGGCTACACCTTC; CDR3: CASSATGGNYGYTF
D: TRBD1; size: few; V: TRBV18; J: TRBJ2-7; DNA: TGTGCCAGCTCACTTAGGGGCCCGGGACAGGACGCCTACGAGCAGTACTTC; CDR3: CASSLRGPGQDAYEQYF
D: .; size: .; V: TRBV7-9; J: TRBJ1-3; DNA: TGTGCCAGCACCCAGGACTTGAGCTCTGGAAACACCATATATTTT; CDR3: CASTQDLSSGNTIYF
D: .; size: .; V: TRBV9; J: TRBJ2-3; DNA: TGTGCCAGCAGCGTAATGGCGGGGCTGGAGGTAGATACGCAGTATTTT; CDR3: CASSVMAGLEVDTQYF
D: .; size: few; V: TRBV28; J: TRBJ1-6; DNA: TGTGCCAGCAGGCATCAGGGGAGCTCCTATAATTCACCCCTCCACTTT; CDR3: CASRHQGSSYNSPLHF
D: .; size: few; V: TRBV10-2; J: TRBJ1-1; DNA: TGCGCCAGCAGTGAACAGTCCAACACTGAAGCTTTCTTT; CDR3: CASSEQSNTEAFF
D: .; size: .; V: TRBV28; J: TRBJ1-4; DNA: TGTGCCAGCAGTTTTGGGGGGTCCTATGAAAAACTGTTTTTT; CDR3: CASSFGGSYEKLFF
D: .; size: .; V: TRBV4-3; J: TRBJ2-6; DNA: TGCGCCAGCAGCCAAGATGGGGGGGCTGGTGGGGCCAACGTCCTGACTTTC; CDR3: CASSQDGGAGGANVLTF
D: .; size: .; V: TRBV24-1; J: TRBJ1-1; DNA: TGTGCCACCAGAGAGACGGGGAACACTGGGGAAGCTTTCTTT; CDR3: CATRETGNTGEAFF
D: .; size: .; V: TRBV18; J: TRBJ1-6; DNA: TGTGCCAGCTCACCACGAGCCCGGTCGGAGCCCGATTCACCCCTCCACTTT; CDR3: CASSPRARSEPDSPLHF
D: .; size: .; V: TRBV3-1/TRBV3-2; J: TRBJ2-7; DNA: TGTGCCAGCAGCCAAGATAACAGCGGGTTCTACGAGCAGTACTTC; CDR3: CASSQDNSGFYEQYF
D: TRBD1; size: once; V: TRBV15; J: TRBJ2-7; DNA: TGTGCCACCAGCAGAGAGGGGACAGGAAAATCCTACGAGCAGTACTTC; CDR3: CATSREGTGKSYEQYF
D: .; size: .; V: TRBV6-5; J: TRBJ2-5; DNA: TGTGCCAGCAGCACAGGGTTTGAGACCCAGTACTTC; CDR3: CASSTGFETQYF
D: TRBD2; size: .; V: TRBV7-3; J: TRBJ2-3; DNA: TGTGCCAGCAGCCCCTACATAGCGGGGGGGCGGAATACGCAGTATTTT; CDR3: CASSPYIAGGRNTQYF
D: .; size: few; V: TRBV6-1; J: TRBJ1-2; DNA: TGTGCCAGCAGTGAAGGAAATCAGGGACTTTATGGCTACACCTTC; CDR3: CASSEGNQGLYGYTF
D: TRBD2; size: .; V: TRBV9; J: TRBJ2-2; DNA: TGTGCCAGCAGTGAAAAGTCAAGACTAGCGGTTTTCAACACCGGGGAGCTGTTTTTT; CDR3: CASSEKSRLAVFNTGELFF